This TCR beta chain was sequenced in a study of T cell repertoires in cytomegalovirus infection. Study in general: The public TCR beta signatures pointed to both CMV infection and matching HLA type.

As concerns this clonotype: Antigen: not known.

CDR3 length: 13 amino acids. V lost 8 bases and J lost 2; bases outside the gene matches: 5. Study-level results: People with CMV and the relevant HLA were identified by cumulative public TCR beta family frequency.

TCRdb re-analysed the reads in MiXCR, keeping a single row per CDR3 protein. The sample shows about 300,000 distinct CDR3 sequences, about 25% of them seen only once. The sample consisted of PBMCs. This TCR was sampled from a human donor in good health (CMV status not recorded). Some clones in this sample may be carry-over from other donors' samples. V and J are TRBV12-3 or TRBV12-4 and TRBJ1-1; 7 bases match TRBD1. Here the CDR3 DNA reads TGTGCCAGCGGGACAGAATATAACACTGAAGCTTTCTTT. It translates to CASGTEYNTEAFF.